Presented here are 18 T cell receptor beta chains from one specimen sequenced in a study of metastatic and nonmetastatic thyroid tumors. None of the patients had undergone any treatment ahead of thyroid surgery. TCRdb ran MiXCR on the PCR reads. Altogether about 15,000 clones are present, roughly 3.5% being singletons, with the ten largest covering less than 25%. Specimen: tumor tissue. These receptors were taken from a female donor with papillary thyroid cancer or a benign thyroid nodule (not recorded which). Some clones in this sample may be carry-over from other donors' samples.

This chain uses TRBV10-2 with TRBJ1-2, with D maybe TRBD1 (5 bases). The length of the CDR3 is 12 residues. Germline CDR1 is WSHSY and CDR2 is SAAADI. V lost 7 bases to trimming and J lost 6 bases, with 12 bases between them. The CDR3 sequence is CASKRGRDGYTF. The CDR3 region has the DNA TGCGCCAGCAAAAGGGGAAGAGATGGCTACACCTTC.

The CDR3 region is CSAKGVGYYGYTF. CDR3 nucleotide sequence: TGCAGTGCTAAGGGGGTTGGGTACTATGGCTACACCTTC. The V call is TRBV20-1, the J call TRBJ1-2; a possible D gene is TRBD1 (6 bases). The CDR3 is 13 amino acids. The ends were cut back, 4 bases at V and 3 bases at J, with 12 bases in the middle. Germline CDR1 reads DFQATT; CDR2 reads SNEGSKA (reference sequence).

This chain links TRBV5-1 with TRBJ1-4, with 7 bases lining up with TRBD1. Germline V CDR1 and CDR2: SGHRS, YFSETQ. The CDR3 runs to 14 residues. The V and J ends lost 4 bases and 11 bases, in that order; junction bases with no gene match: 11. For the CDR3, the DNA is TGCGCCAGCAGCCAAGACAGGGCCCACGGGAAACTGTTTTTT. Translated, it gives CASSQDRAHGKLFF.

J is TRBJ2-1 and V is TRBV7-2, with D possibly being TRBD2 (5 bases). This CDR3 comprises 15 residues. Germline V gene lookup returns CDR1 SGHTA and CDR2 FQGNSA. Deletions cut 3 bases from V and 4 bases from J, with 13 bases between. The CDR3 loop reads CASSFSWGEYNEQFF. DNA of the CDR3: TGTGCCAGCAGCTTTTCCTGGGGAGAATACAATGAGCAGTTCTTC.

This clone was recorded a few times. V is TRBV11-2 and J is TRBJ2-1; 9 nucleotides align to TRBD2. The length of the CDR3 is 18 residues. After removal of 2 bases from V and 8 bases from J, the junction contained 16 bases not matched to a gene. CDR1 SGHAT and CDR2 FQNNGV come from the germline V gene. The CDR3 is CASSLKPGLVAGGYEQFF. The CDR3 bases are TGTGCCAGCAGCTTAAAGCCTGGGCTGGTGGCGGGAGGGTATGAGCAGTTCTTC. The complete variable domain, with remaining parts taken from reference TRBV11-2 and TRBJ2-1, reads EAGVAQSPRYKIIEKRQSVAFWCNPISGHATLYWYQQILGQGPKLLIQFQNNGVVDDSQLPKDRFSAERLKGVDSTLKIQPAKLEDSAVYLCASSLKPGLVAGGYEQFFGPGTRLTVL.

V gene TRBV5-1 combines with J gene TRBJ1-1, with D perhaps matching TRBD1 (5 bases). The CDR3 length is 13 residues. With 0 bases removed from V and 8 bases from J, the gap between germline ends came to 11 bases. Germline V CDR1 and CDR2: SGHRS, YFSETQ. CDR3 region: CASSLDNDSEAFF. In DNA form, the CDR3 reads TGCGCCAGCAGCTTGGACAACGACAGCGAAGCTTTCTTT.

About this clone itself: The junction departs from the called germline gene at one end, perhaps through a read error. The rearrangement uses TRBV6-5 and TRBJ2-3; 13 nucleotides align to TRBD2. This CDR3 spans 19 amino acids. Per the germline V gene, CDR1 is MNHEY and CDR2 is SVGAGI. For the CDR3, the DNA is TGTGCCAGCAGTCACTACCCGGGACTAGCGGGATTGGGAGTAGATGCGCAGTATTTT. Its protein product is CASSHYPGLAGLGVDAQYF.

The chain couples TRBV6-2 or TRBV6-3 to TRBJ2-7; 7 positions match TRBD2. V dropped 5 bases and J dropped 4; count of bases not matched to a gene: 11. The CDR3 is 15 residues long. Germline V gene lookup returns CDR1 MNHEY and CDR2 SVGEGT. The CDR3 here is CASSRGLGGRYEQYF. As DNA, the CDR3 is TGTGCCAGCAGTCGAGGACTAGGCGGGCGGTACGAGCAGTACTTC.

The chain is built from TRBV6-1 and TRBJ1-1; 9 nucleotides match TRBD1. V lost 6 bases to trimming and J lost 6 bases; unmatched junction nucleotides: 2. The CDR3 loop spans 12 amino acids. Germline V gives CDR1 MNHNS, CDR2 SASEGT. CDR3 in DNA: TGTGCCAGCAGCAACAGGGGGCCTGAAGCTTTCTTT. Its translation is CASSNRGPEAFF.

With regard to this clone: The identical CDR3 is also encoded by other nucleotide sequences in the sample. The J gene is TRBJ2-2, the V gene TRBV5-1; 11 bases are shared with TRBD2. CDR3 length equals 16 residues. J gave up 5 bases and V 4 bases, and 7 bases lay outside the gene matches. Germline loops: CDR1 SGHRS, CDR2 YFSETQ. The CDR3 nucleotides are TGCGCCAGCAGCCCTGGACTAGCGGGTGTTACCGGGGAGCTGTTTTTT. Its protein is CASSPGLAGVTGELFF.

In its sample, this clone was seen a few times. The V gene is TRBV5-6, the J gene TRBJ2-3; perhaps TRBD2 as D (6 bases). CDR3 length: 14 amino acids. In germline, CDR1 is SGHDT, CDR2 YYEEEE. The V and J ends lost 4 bases and 4 bases respectively, with 13 bases between them. CDR3 sequence: CASSDGSWADTQYF. CDR3 nucleotide sequence: TGTGCCAGCAGCGACGGGAGCTGGGCAGATACGCAGTATTTT.

The genes are TRBV6-1 and TRBJ1-6; D unclear. The germline gives CDR1 MNHNS, CDR2 SASEGT. The CDR3 is 16 residues long. V gave up 6 bases and J gave up 2 bases, with 14 bases separating them. The CDR3 DNA reads as TGTGCCAGCAGAACGGACGGTTTCGCCTATAATTCACCCCTCCACTTT. Translating it yields CASRTDGFAYNSPLHF.

This clone has a handful of counts. The V call is TRBV12-3 or TRBV12-4, the J call TRBJ1-3; no firm D call. The CDR3 has 13 residues. The V end was cut by 6 bases, the J end by 1 base, with 7 bases between. CDR3 residues: CASRLGSGNTIYF. The CDR3 nucleotides are TGTGCCAGCAGGCTGGGGTCTGGAAACACCATATATTTT.

A note on this clone: Germline and junction disagree at one end, which may indicate a read error. V gene TRBV6-1 combines with J gene TRBJ2-3, with TRBD2 matching over 7 bases. CDR3 size: 15 residues. Per the germline V gene, CDR1 is MNHNS and CDR2 is SASEGT. The CDR3 region has the DNA TGCGCCAGCTCCCCGCTAGCGGTTAGCACAGATACGCAGTATTTT. The encoded protein is CASSPLAVSTDTQYF.

At least ten counts were recorded for this clone. Just one base apart from a much larger clone, this may be a read error. The same CDR3 arises from other DNA sequences in this sample as well. This sequence joins TRBV9 and TRBJ2-7; D may be TRBD2 (6 bases). Germline CDR1 and CDR2: SGDLS and YYNGEE. This CDR3 is 13 amino acids long. V was pared by 2 bases and J by 6 bases, with 12 bases between. The CDR3 DNA follows: TGTGCCAGCAGCGTTGGGGGGATCGGCGAGCAGTACTTC. This translates into CASSVGGIGEQYF.

This clone has just a few counts. This sequence joins TRBV4-2 and TRBJ2-2, with a possible D match to TRBD1 (5 bases). The CDR3 has 16 amino acids. Germline CDR1 is LGHNA and CDR2 is YNFKEQ. Trimming shortened V by 0 bases and J by 4 bases, and 12 bases separated the two germline ends. DNA for the CDR3: TGTGCCAGCAGCCAAGATCTCAGGGTAATCACCGGGGAGCTGTTTTTT. It specifies CASSQDLRVITGELFF.

The chain joins TRBV27 to TRBJ2-7, with D possibly being TRBD1 (6 bases). There are 14 residues in the CDR3. Germline CDR1 MNHEY, CDR2 SMNVEV (reference sequence). With 7 bases removed from V and 3 bases from J, the gap between germline ends came to 16 bases. The CDR3 loop is CASTPGTNLYEQYF. CDR3 DNA: TGTGCCAGCACCCCCGGGACAAACCTCTACGAGCAGTACTTC.

A few counts support this clone. This chain connects TRBV2 to TRBJ1-4; a weak D match, TRBD1 (5 bases). Germline-derived CDR1 and CDR2 are SNHLY and FYNNEI. The CDR3 consists of 14 residues. The V and J ends lost 8 bases and 8 bases respectively, with 18 bases between them. The CDR3 DNA sequence: TGTGCCAGCGGAGGGGTTGGGGCATTGGAAAAACTGTTTTTT. This encodes CASGGVGALEKLFF.